This is a list of T cell receptor beta chains from one sample in a study of OX40 agonist ivuxolimab in advanced cancers. The repertoire was sequenced with immunoSEQ multiplex PCR; TCRdb's copy has only in-frame clones and lacks some. The profile shows over 45,000 clones, approximately 85% of them singletons. The sample consisted of CD4+ or CD8+ T cells sorted from blood, taken in a trial of the OX40 agonist ivuxolimab. These receptors came from an adult with an advanced solid tumor such as melanoma, head and neck, liver or kidney cancer. Both conserved end residues are part of each CDR3.

v_call,j_call,cdr3_length,cdr3_aa
TRBV11-2,TRBJ1-1,14,CASSFQPGNTEAFF
TRBV9,TRBJ1-6,15,CASSGGTGGNSPLHF
TRBV4-2,TRBJ2-7,16,CASSQDQLGIENEQYF
TRBV4-1,TRBJ1-1,15,CASSQGDRVNTEAFF
TRBV13,TRBJ2-2,14,CASSLEENTGELFF
TRBV2,TRBJ2-3,15,CASSIGATSTDTQYF
TRBV28,TRBJ1-1,15,CASSPDRTPNTEAFF
TRBV30,TRBJ1-4,16,CAWSNLVGGSNEKLFF
TRBV6-1,TRBJ1-2,13,CASRNPGRPSYTF
TRBV27,TRBJ1-1,14,CASSPWTGGTEAFF
TRBV2,TRBJ1-5,15,CASSWKQGGNQPQHF
TRBV30,TRBJ2-7,16,CAWSRGHIGGSYEQYF
TRBV6-6,TRBJ1-5,15,CASSSETGSNQPQHF
TRBV6-1,TRBJ2-7,13,CASSEMRGYEQYF
TRBV5-1,TRBJ2-1,15,CASTPQPGAVDEQFF
TRBV28,TRBJ2-7,12,CASSSQTYEQYF